This T cell receptor (beta chain) was recorded in a study of CD8 T cells in ankylosing spondylitis. Preparation of TCR beta libraries was done by quantitative 5'-RACE with molecular barcodes. From the 5' RACE reads, TCRdb called clonotypes with MiXCR, one entry per CDR3 protein. The sample includes roughly 200,000 distinct CDR3 sequences, around 13% of them seen just once. The CDR3 loop spans 14 amino acids. The V gene lost 0 bases and the J gene lost 4 bases, with 13 bases spanning the gap. CDR1 and CDR2 from the germline V gene are DFQATT and SNEGSKA (reference sequence). Study-level findings and limits: In reactive arthritis synovial fluid and blood, some motif variants had been reported before. Researchers reportedly found disease-linked clones significantly enriched in matched ankylosing spondylitis synovial fluid.

This clonotype appeared a few times. Its antigen remains unknown. Sequenced sample: blood, either unsorted or a sorted T cell fraction (not recorded which). This chain uses TRBV20-1 with TRBJ2-7; D unclear. The clonotype originates from a male donor with ankylosing spondylitis or in good health (not recorded which). The CDR3 spells CSARDLRWGYEQYF. CDR3 in DNA: TGCAGTGCTAGAGATCTCCGGTGGGGTTACGAGCAGTACTTC.